This T cell receptor beta chain was identified in a study of cytomegalovirus exposure and HLA in healthy donors. The wider study: An analysis done earlier identified more than 100 million unique TCR beta sequences from around 180 million T cells.

Whole-study results and caveats: A later analysis revealed that TCR association rates differed between HLA loci, peaking at DRB1 and bottoming out at HLA-C. Trimming of TCR beta V- and J-genes showed a link, identified in a later analysis, to a missense DCLRE1C variant.

A note on this clone: Its antigen is not identified.

The PCR made use of 60 Vbeta and 13 Jbeta primers. TCRdb's copy holds only in-frame clones and misses some; the assay was immunoSEQ multiplex PCR. The sample yields about 160,000 clones, about 80% seen once. CDR3 size: 17 residues. Trimming removed 7 bases from V and 5 bases from J; junction bases left unmatched: 17. CDR1 and CDR2 (germline): MDHEN, SYDVKM. This sequence originates from a man in his forties or fifties in good health and CMV-seronegative. Sequencing input: PBMCs. V is TRBV28 and J is TRBJ1-2; 9 positions agree with TRBD1. The CDR3 loop reads CASTPPAGQGFSYGYTF. For the CDR3, the DNA is TGTGCCAGCACCCCCCCCGCGGGACAGGGTTTTAGTTATGGCTACACCTTC.